This T cell receptor (beta chain) was documented in a study of control samples from healthy donors and cancer patients. CDR3 length: 13 amino acids. With V trimmed by 6 bases and J by 6 bases, 6 bases remained unmatched. The germline V gene has CDR1 ENHRY and CDR2 SYGVKD. Assay: immunoSEQ multiplex PCR; the TCRdb copy retains only in-frame clones and omits some. This sample has approximately 150,000 clones, with roughly nine tenths found just once. The sample consisted of blood. V and J are TRBV10-3 and TRBJ1-2; 8 bases match TRBD1. This clonotype originated in a man aged 30-40 years in good health. The chain's CDR3 is CAIRGQGLDGYTF. The CDR3 nucleotides are TGTGCCATCAGAGGACAGGGTTTGGATGGCTACACCTTC.